This T cell receptor beta chain emerged from a study of T-cell memory formation after mild COVID-19. Study context: The two donors had largely donor-specific TCR clusters. Study outcomes and limitations: Clones that contracted from day 15 to 85 had balanced CD4/CD8; later expanders were CD4+ biased.

This clonotype was seen only a few times. Its antigen is as yet unknown. There are 18 residues in the CDR3. V trimming: 0 bases; J trimming: 9 bases; junction bases outside the gene matches: 12. CDR1 and CDR2 (germline): MGHDK, SYGVNS. cDNA libraries for TCR alpha and TCR beta, carrying sample barcodes and UMIs, came from 5'RACE with constant-segment primers. Each CDR3 protein is one row after TCRdb ran MiXCR on the 5' RACE reads. The sample records 580,000 or so distinct CDR3 sequences, 17% being singletons. This chain uses TRBV25-1 with TRBJ2-1; 12 nucleotides align to TRBD1. The TCR originated in an adult woman who had mild COVID-19 (a few samples of this study predate the infection). Cell type and time point are not known. Sequenced sample: PBMCs or a T cell subset sorted from them (not recorded which). CDR3 protein: CASSEYRVWGQGAREQFF. The CDR3 DNA sequence: TGTGCCAGCAGTGAATATCGCGTCTGGGGACAGGGGGCGCGTGAGCAGTTCTTC.